This is a list of T cell receptor beta chains from one sample in a study of blood T cell repertoires in COVID-19. The protocol was immunoSEQ multiplex PCR, while the TCRdb copy is restricted to in-frame clones and leaves out a portion. The data show over 150,000 clones, 70% to 90% seen once. Sequenced material: peripheral blood. Receptor source: a woman aged 80 or over with COVID-19, enrolled during active disease. CDR3s include the opening cysteine and the closing phenylalanine or tryptophan. The D gene is left open where the match is weak. Size values are once, few and many counts, or a class for expanded clones, and some rows have none.

V gene: TRBV4-2; clone size: .; J gene: TRBJ2-1; D gene: .; CDR3 protein: CASSARELYNEQFF; CDR3 DNA: TGTGCCAGCAGCGCGCGGGAACTCTACAATGAGCAGTTCTTC
V gene: TRBV4-3; clone size: .; J gene: TRBJ1-1; D gene: .; CDR3 protein: CASSTRSLPNTEAFF; CDR3 DNA: TGCGCCAGCAGCACCAGGTCCCTACCTAACACTGAAGCTTTCTTT
V gene: TRBV19; clone size: few; J gene: TRBJ1-2; D gene: .; CDR3 protein: CASSSPGSGDYGYTF; CDR3 DNA: TGTGCCAGTAGTTCCCCCGGGTCGGGGGACTATGGCTACACCTTC
V gene: TRBV4-3; clone size: .; J gene: TRBJ2-7; D gene: TRBD1; CDR3 protein: CASSQRNQGDYEQYF; CDR3 DNA: TGCGCCAGCAGCCAACGGAACCAGGGGGACTACGAGCAGTACTTC
V gene: TRBV9; clone size: .; J gene: TRBJ2-3; D gene: TRBD2; CDR3 protein: CASSPMGLAREDTQYF; CDR3 DNA: TGTGCCAGCAGCCCCATGGGACTAGCCCGGGAAGATACGCAGTATTTT
V gene: TRBV5-1; clone size: few; J gene: TRBJ2-7; D gene: TRBD1; CDR3 protein: CASSDPGQGLYEQYF; CDR3 DNA: TGCGCCAGCAGCGATCCGGGACAGGGGCTATACGAGCAGTACTTC
V gene: TRBV7-2; clone size: .; J gene: TRBJ2-7; D gene: TRBD2; CDR3 protein: CASSQTGLAGASLF; CDR3 DNA: TGTGCCAGCAGCCAAACGGGACTAGCGGGGGCCTCTCTGTTC
V gene: TRBV18; clone size: .; J gene: TRBJ2-7; D gene: TRBD1; CDR3 protein: CASSPGQGIWGEQYF; CDR3 DNA: TGTGCCAGCTCACCGGGACAGGGGATATGGGGCGAGCAGTACTTC
V gene: TRBV19; clone size: .; J gene: TRBJ2-3; D gene: TRBD2; CDR3 protein: CASSLAGGRSDTQYF; CDR3 DNA: TGTGCCAGTAGTTTAGCGGGAGGGCGGTCAGATACGCAGTATTTT
V gene: TRBV3-1/TRBV3-2; clone size: .; J gene: TRBJ1-2; D gene: TRBD1; CDR3 protein: CASRGTGGHGYTF; CDR3 DNA: TGTGCCAGCAGAGGGACAGGGGGGCATGGCTACACCTTC
V gene: TRBV10-3; clone size: .; J gene: TRBJ2-7; D gene: .; CDR3 protein: CAISECTPGCEQYF; CDR3 DNA: TGTGCCATCAGTGAGTGCACCCCTGGCTGCGAGCAGTACTTC
V gene: TRBV7-2; clone size: .; J gene: TRBJ1-2; D gene: TRBD1; CDR3 protein: CASSLDRGQHYGYTF; CDR3 DNA: TGTGCCAGCAGCTTGGACAGGGGGCAGCACTATGGCTACACCTTC
V gene: TRBV6-4; clone size: .; J gene: TRBJ1-2; D gene: TRBD1; CDR3 protein: CASSTWTGRNTNYGYTF; CDR3 DNA: TGTGCCAGCAGTACCTGGACAGGGAGGAACACTAACTATGGCTACACCTTC
V gene: TRBV29-1; clone size: .; J gene: TRBJ2-5; D gene: .; CDR3 protein: CSVEKRAMRETQYF; CDR3 DNA: TGCAGCGTGGAAAAGAGGGCGATGCGGGAGACCCAGTACTTC
V gene: TRBV3-1/TRBV3-2; clone size: .; J gene: TRBJ2-7; D gene: TRBD2; CDR3 protein: CASSQERLAGTREQYF; CDR3 DNA: TGTGCCAGCAGCCAAGAAAGGTTAGCGGGGACTCGAGAGCAGTACTTC
V gene: TRBV25-1; clone size: .; J gene: TRBJ1-2; D gene: TRBD1; CDR3 protein: CASSDYTGTGYGYTF; CDR3 DNA: TGTGCCAGCAGTGATTACACCGGGACAGGCTATGGCTACACCTTC
V gene: TRBV30; clone size: once; J gene: TRBJ1-2; D gene: .; CDR3 protein: CAWSPPGQNYGYTF; CDR3 DNA: TGTGCCTGGAGCCCGCCCGGACAGAACTATGGCTACACCTTC
V gene: TRBV9; clone size: once; J gene: TRBJ1-6; D gene: .; CDR3 protein: CASSVGASSYNSPLHF; CDR3 DNA: TGTGCCAGCAGCGTAGGGGCCAGCTCCTATAATTCACCCCTCCACTTT
V gene: TRBV19; clone size: .; J gene: TRBJ2-3; D gene: .; CDR3 protein: CASSIYGSTDTQYF; CDR3 DNA: TGTGCCAGTAGTATCTACGGGAGCACAGATACGCAGTATTTT
V gene: TRBV30; clone size: .; J gene: TRBJ2-2; D gene: TRBD1; CDR3 protein: CAWRGQANTGELFF; CDR3 DNA: TGTGCCTGGAGGGGACAGGCGAACACCGGGGAGCTGTTTTTT
V gene: TRBV7-3; clone size: .; J gene: TRBJ2-7; D gene: .; CDR3 protein: CASSLDRAHEQYF; CDR3 DNA: TGTGCCAGCAGCTTGGACAGAGCCCACGAGCAGTACTTC
V gene: TRBV4-3; clone size: .; J gene: TRBJ2-3; D gene: TRBD2; CDR3 protein: CASSHPPGAGGVDTQYF; CDR3 DNA: TGCGCCAGCAGCCATCCCCCCGGGGCCGGGGGGGTAGATACGCAGTATTTT
V gene: TRBV23-1; clone size: .; J gene: TRBJ1-1; D gene: .; CDR3 protein: CASSQLKAGRLNTEAFF; CDR3 DNA: TGCGCCAGCAGTCAATTAAAGGCCGGCAGGTTGAACACTGAAGCTTTCTTT
V gene: TRBV2; clone size: once; J gene: TRBJ2-3; D gene: .; CDR3 protein: CASSPPESAGTTDTQYF; CDR3 DNA: TGTGCCAGCAGCCCACCTGAGTCGGCGGGGACTACAGATACGCAGTATTTT